This is a list of T cell receptor beta chains from one sample in a study of blood T cell repertoires in COVID-19. Here immunoSEQ multiplex PCR was the method, and the copy in TCRdb shows in-frame clones only, minus some. The table records around 46,000 clones, 60% to 80% of them present only once. Specimen: peripheral blood. Source of these receptors: a human donor with active or convalescent COVID-19. The donor label of this sample is uncertain. The CDR3 runs from the conserved cysteine through the conserved F or W. The order of the fields is CDR3 length, J gene, D gene, V gene, clone size, CDR3 protein, CDR3 DNA. A D gene is named only where the DNA matches it firmly. Clone size appears in some rows only: once, few, many, or a class for an expanded clone.

15	TRBJ2-5	NA	TRBV7-3	NA	CASSFVAGARETQYF	TGTGCCAGCAGCTTTGTTGCGGGGGCAAGAGAGACCCAGTACTTC
15	TRBJ2-3	TRBD1	TRBV2	many	CASSAGTASTDTQYF	TGTGCCAGCAGCGCCGGGACAGCCAGCACAGATACGCAGTATTTT
15	TRBJ2-1	TRBD2	TRBV9	once	CASSVAGAGYNEQFF	TGTGCCAGCAGCGTAGCTGGAGCGGGGTACAATGAGCAGTTCTTC
15	TRBJ2-7	TRBD2	TRBV5-4	once	CASSSGLAGGSKQYF	TGTGCCAGCAGCTCCGGACTAGCGGGAGGCTCGAAGCAGTACTTC
14	TRBJ2-1	NA	TRBV7-2	NA	CASGLSTSYNEQFF	TGTGCCAGCGGCCTGTCCACCTCCTACAATGAGCAGTTCTTC
17	TRBJ1-3	NA	TRBV14	few	CASSLMTGFNSGNTIYF	TGTGCCAGCAGCCTAATGACAGGCTTCAACTCTGGAAACACCATATATTTT
13	TRBJ2-7	NA	TRBV5-1	few	CASSLRGEYEQYF	TGCGCCAGCAGCCTCAGGGGAGAATACGAGCAGTACTTC
15	TRBJ1-2	TRBD1	TRBV11-2	NA	CASSLEQGAVYGYTF	TGTGCCAGCAGCTTAGAACAGGGGGCGGTCTATGGCTACACCTTC
19	TRBJ2-7	NA	TRBV19	once	CASSIVGGDPGGLGYEQYF	TGTGCCAGTAGTATAGTAGGGGGGGACCCGGGAGGTCTAGGCTACGAGCAGTACTTC
14	TRBJ1-2	TRBD1	TRBV27	NA	CASSSPGTGRGYTF	TGTGCCAGCAGTTCCCCTGGGACAGGGAGAGGCTACACCTTC
18	TRBJ2-3	NA	TRBV19	NA	CASSRPFGSLGVADTQYF	TGTGCCAGTAGTAGACCCTTCGGCAGCCTCGGGGTCGCAGATACGCAGTATTTT
15	TRBJ1-6	TRBD1	TRBV3-1/TRBV3-2	once	CASSPRQGATSPLHF	TGTGCCAGCAGCCCTAGACAGGGGGCCACTTCACCCCTCCACTTT
15	TRBJ2-7	NA	TRBV13	NA	CASSLASPSSREQYF	TGTGCCAGCAGCTTAGCTTCTCCATCGTCGCGGGAGCAGTACTTC
15	TRBJ2-7	TRBD2	TRBV5-1	NA	CASSLGLAGGYEQYF	TGCGCCAGCAGCTTGGGGCTAGCGGGAGGATACGAGCAGTACTTC
13	TRBJ2-3	NA	TRBV9	NA	CASSARSTDTQYF	TGTGCCAGCAGCGCGAGGAGCACAGATACGCAGTATTTT
14	TRBJ2-7	TRBD1	TRBV7-6	NA	CASSSRQGSYEQYF	TGTGCCAGCAGCTCTCGACAGGGGTCTTACGAGCAGTACTTC
14	TRBJ1-6	NA	TRBV2	NA	CASSDRTANSPLHF	TGTGCCAGCAGTGATAGGACAGCTAATTCACCCCTCCACTTT
15	TRBJ1-2	TRBD1	TRBV4-2	NA	CASSQSTGAYYGYTF	TGTGCCAGCAGCCAGTCGACAGGGGCCTACTATGGCTACACCTTC
18	TRBJ2-1	TRBD2	TRBV24-1	NA	CATSDLGPGLAGHNEQFF	TGTGCCACCAGTGATTTAGGTCCGGGACTAGCGGGACACAATGAGCAGTTCTTC
17	TRBJ2-7	NA	TRBV28	NA	CASSGQGAASGRDEQYF	TGTGCCAGCAGCGGACAGGGGGCCGCTAGCGGGAGGGACGAGCAGTACTTC
15	TRBJ2-3	NA	TRBV3-1/TRBV3-2	NA	CASSQDRLIKDTQYF	TGTGCCAGCAGCCAAGATCGACTGATCAAGGATACGCAGTATTTT
12	TRBJ2-7	TRBD2	TRBV4-3	NA	CASSPSGYEQYF	TGCGCCAGCAGCCCTAGCGGATACGAGCAGTACTTC
14	TRBJ2-5	TRBD1	TRBV10-1	NA	CASSSGQITETQYF	TGCGCCAGCAGTTCGGGACAGATAACAGAGACCCAGTACTTC
19	TRBJ1-5	TRBD1	TRBV11-3	few	CASSLENGTGGHGNQPQHF	TGTGCCAGCAGCTTAGAGAACGGGACAGGGGGCCACGGAAATCAGCCCCAGCATTTT
15	TRBJ2-7	TRBD2	TRBV6-5	NA	CASSPGTSFSYEQYF	TGTGCCAGCAGTCCCGGGACTAGCTTTTCCTACGAGCAGTACTTC
15	TRBJ2-7	TRBD1	TRBV11-2	NA	CASRPGQGKGYEQYF	TGTGCCAGCAGACCTGGACAGGGGAAGGGCTACGAGCAGTACTTC
14	TRBJ1-2	NA	TRBV30	NA	CAWSVGGRFTGYTF	TGTGCCTGGAGTGTTGGAGGCCGGTTCACTGGCTACACCTTC
17	TRBJ2-3	TRBD2	TRBV5-1	NA	CASSLASSGSVADTQYF	TGCGCCAGCAGCTTGGCCTCTAGCGGGAGCGTAGCAGATACGCAGTATTTT
16	TRBJ1-5	NA	TRBV19	few	CASSIDHRAVNQPQHF	TGTGCCAGTAGTATAGATCACAGGGCGGTGAATCAGCCCCAGCATTTT
14	TRBJ2-7	TRBD2	TRBV5-4	NA	CASSLVGRAYEQYF	TGTGCCAGCAGCTTGGTCGGGAGGGCGTACGAGCAGTACTTC
11	TRBJ2-3	NA	TRBV6-5	NA	CASSWTWAQYF	TGTGCCAGCAGTTGGACTTGGGCGCAGTATTTT
17	TRBJ1-1	TRBD1	TRBV5-1	NA	CASSLGRQGSDWAEAFF	TGCGCCAGCAGCTTGGGGAGACAGGGTTCAGACTGGGCTGAAGCTTTCTTT
15	TRBJ1-2	NA	TRBV27	few	CASRAKARRNYGYTF	TGTGCCAGCAGAGCGAAGGCTCGTCGAAACTATGGCTACACCTTC
14	TRBJ2-7	TRBD1	TRBV7-2	once	CASKPGQPSYEQYF	TGTGCCAGCAAGCCGGGACAGCCTTCCTACGAGCAGTACTTC